This is a list of T cell receptor beta chains from one sample in a study of blood T cell repertoires in COVID-19. TCRdb keeps only in-frame clones here, not all; method: immunoSEQ multiplex PCR. The table records 330,000 or so clones, roughly 86% of them present only once. Source material: peripheral blood. The receptors derive from a man younger than 45 with COVID-19, enrolled during active disease. Each CDR3 is given with its conserved first and last residue. A D gene is named only where the DNA matches it firmly. Size tells how often a clone was seen (once, few, many) or the class of an expanded clone, and some rows leave it out.

>TRBV10-3|NA|TRBD1|TRBJ1-5
CAISTGSMASNQPQHF
TGTGCCATCTCGACAGGGTCGATGGCGAGCAATCAGCCCCAGCATTTT
>TRBV7-9|NA|TRBD1|TRBJ1-1
CASSFGQGWTEAFF
TGTGCCAGCAGTTTCGGACAGGGGTGGACTGAAGCTTTCTTT
>TRBV5-5|NA|NA|TRBJ1-4
CASSFLGAEEKLFF
TGTGCCAGCAGCTTTTTAGGGGCTGAGGAAAAACTGTTTTTT
>TRBV5-4|NA|TRBD1|TRBJ2-7
CASSPPGQGSYEQYF
TGTGCCAGCAGCCCTCCGGGACAGGGCTCCTACGAGCAGTACTTC
>TRBV18|NA|NA|TRBJ1-5
CASSPTGRGQPQHF
TGTGCCAGCTCACCAACAGGGAGGGGTCAGCCCCAGCATTTT
>TRBV27|NA|NA|TRBJ2-2
CASTPSGAGDTGELFF
TGTGCCAGCACCCCCTCGGGGGCGGGAGACACCGGGGAGCTGTTTTTT
>TRBV7-3|NA|TRBD2|TRBJ2-7
CASSPRGRGGEQYF
TGTGCCAGCAGCCCACGGGGGAGGGGCGGCGAGCAGTACTTC
>TRBV7-9|NA|TRBD1|TRBJ1-2
CASSAPDRGNGYTF
TGTGCCAGCAGCGCCCCGGACAGGGGGAATGGCTACACCTTC
>TRBV5-6|once|NA|TRBJ2-1
CASSSGLGSYNEQFF
TGTGCCAGCAGCTCAGGGTTAGGCTCCTACAATGAGCAGTTCTTC
>TRBV18|NA|TRBD1|TRBJ2-7
CASSPETGSYEQYF
TGTGCCAGCTCCCCCGAGACAGGGTCCTACGAGCAGTACTTC
>TRBV5-6|NA|NA|TRBJ1-2
CASRPGTTGSNYGYTF
TGTGCCAGCAGACCCGGGACTACAGGGTCGAACTATGGCTACACCTTC
>TRBV6-6|NA|NA|TRBJ2-7
CASSYGAGQSYEQYF
TGTGCCAGCAGTTACGGGGCGGGACAGTCCTACGAGCAGTACTTC
>TRBV29-1|NA|NA|TRBJ2-7
CSVAAGRGSSSYEQYF
TGCAGCGTTGCAGCTGGAAGGGGTTCGAGCTCCTACGAGCAGTACTTC
>TRBV5-1|once|NA|TRBJ2-1
CASSSVEEGEQFF
TGCGCCAGCAGCTCGGTGGAAGAGGGTGAGCAGTTCTTC
>TRBV9|NA|NA|TRBJ1-6
CASSAAQGSYNSPLHF
TGTGCCAGCAGCGCAGCACAGGGCTCCTATAATTCACCCCTCCACTTT
>TRBV5-1|NA|TRBD1|TRBJ2-6
CASTPGGTNVLTF
TGCGCCAGCACACCAGGGGGAACCAACGTCCTGACTTTC
>TRBV5-6|NA|TRBD1|TRBJ1-1
CASSEAGTGEIDTEAFF
TGTGCCAGCAGCGAAGCCGGGACAGGGGAAATTGACACTGAAGCTTTCTTT
>TRBV11-2|NA|TRBD1|TRBJ1-5
CASSLVQGVQPQHF
TGTGCCAGCAGCTTGGTGCAGGGGGTACAGCCCCAGCATTTT
>TRBV5-1|NA|TRBD2|TRBJ2-5
CASSFGTSGSKETQYF
TGCGCCAGCAGCTTCGGGACTAGCGGATCAAAAGAGACCCAGTACTTC
>TRBV6-5|NA|TRBD1|TRBJ2-7
CASSYRTGGSYEQYF
TGTGCCAGCAGTTACCGGACAGGGGGGAGCTACGAGCAGTACTTC
>TRBV13|once|TRBD2|TRBJ2-1
CASSSRTSGSSYNEQFF
TGTGCCAGCAGCTCCCGGACTAGCGGGAGCTCCTACAATGAGCAGTTCTTC
>TRBV24-1|NA|TRBD1|TRBJ1-5
CATSDGGQGLNQPQHF
TGTGCCACCAGTGATGGGGGACAGGGTCTCAATCAGCCCCAGCATTTT
>TRBV7-3|NA|NA|TRBJ2-3
CASSLTSSADTQYF
TGTGCCAGCAGCTTAACATCTAGCGCGGATACGCAGTATTTT
>TRBV7-3|NA|TRBD1|TRBJ2-1
CASSLGTAAGDEQFF
TGTGCCAGCAGCCTAGGGACAGCCGCTGGGGATGAGCAGTTCTTC
>TRBV7-2|NA|TRBD1|TRBJ1-2
CASSLAQGDGYTF
TGTGCCAGCAGCTTAGCGCAGGGGGATGGCTACACCTTC
>TRBV5-1|once|TRBD2|TRBJ2-7
CASSNSGGAYEQYF
TGCGCCAGCAGCAATAGCGGGGGGGCCTACGAGCAGTACTTC
>TRBV3-1/TRBV3-2|NA|TRBD1|TRBJ1-2
CASSPPGQGAAYGYTF
TGTGCCAGCAGCCCACCGGGACAGGGCGCGGCTTATGGCTACACCTTC
>TRBV7-3|NA|NA|TRBJ2-3
CASSSDSASTDTQYF
TGTGCCAGCAGCTCGGACAGTGCTAGCACAGATACGCAGTATTTT
>TRBV10-3|NA|TRBD1|TRBJ2-5
CAISSPTGGDETQYF
TGTGCCATCAGTTCTCCCACAGGGGGCGACGAGACCCAGTACTTC
>TRBV28|NA|TRBD1|TRBJ1-1
CASSLRTGLNTEAFF
TGTGCCAGCAGTCTGCGGACAGGGCTAAACACTGAAGCTTTCTTT
>TRBV7-9|NA|NA|TRBJ2-7
CASRPPGGRSDEQYF
TGTGCCAGCAGGCCTCCCGGGGGGCGTTCTGACGAGCAGTACTTC
>TRBV6-5|NA|TRBD2|TRBJ2-4
CASSYSAGGLGNIQYF
TGTGCCAGCAGTTACTCGGCGGGGGGGTTAGGAAACATTCAGTACTTC
>TRBV3-1/TRBV3-2|NA|TRBD1|TRBJ1-6
CASSQVPTTTGVVPLHF
TGTGCCAGCAGCCAAGTCCCTACGACGACAGGGGTTGTTCCCCTCCACTTT
>TRBV4-3|NA|TRBD2|TRBJ2-2
CASSQVGLASGELFF
TGCGCCAGCAGCCAAGTCGGACTAGCCTCCGGGGAGCTGTTTTTT
>TRBV5-3|NA|TRBD1|TRBJ1-3
CARSLETTGEKSVTGNTIYF
TGTGCCAGAAGCTTGGAAACGACAGGGGAGAAGTCGGTGACTGGAAACACCATATATTTT
>TRBV11-2|NA|NA|TRBJ2-2
CASSLPLSTGELFF
TGTGCCAGCAGCCTCCCCCTGAGCACCGGGGAGCTGTTTTTT
>TRBV20-1|NA|NA|TRBJ2-1
CSARDRPEQFF
TGCAGTGCTAGAGATCGTCCTGAGCAGTTCTTC
>TRBV4-3|NA|TRBD1|TRBJ1-2
CASSPKGAVGYTF
TGCGCCAGCAGCCCAAAGGGGGCGGTTGGCTACACCTTC
>TRBV19|NA|NA|TRBJ1-4
CASSIQGPNEKLFF
TGTGCCAGTAGTATACAGGGTCCGAATGAAAAACTGTTTTTT
>TRBV4-3|NA|NA|TRBJ2-5
CASSQDTGLDQETQYF
TGCGCCAGCAGCCAAGATACCGGCCTAGACCAAGAGACCCAGTACTTC
>TRBV19|NA|TRBD1|TRBJ1-1
CASTGGYTEAFF
TGTGCCAGTACAGGGGGCTACACTGAAGCTTTCTTT
>TRBV5-1|NA|NA|TRBJ2-3
CASKLDAGPDTQYF
TGCGCCAGCAAATTAGACGCAGGGCCAGATACGCAGTATTTT
>TRBV7-9|NA|TRBD2|TRBJ2-1
CASSLGVAGGAQFF
TGTGCCAGCAGCTTAGGAGTCGCGGGGGGCGCGCAGTTCTTC
>TRBV15|NA|TRBD1|TRBJ1-2
CATSREGQGYGYTF
TGTGCCACCAGCAGAGAGGGACAGGGATACGGCTACACCTTC
>TRBV19|NA|TRBD2|TRBJ2-1
CASSIWTSGDDEQFF
TGTGCCAGTAGTATTTGGACTAGCGGGGACGATGAGCAGTTCTTC
>TRBV7-9|NA|NA|TRBJ1-1
CASSLVLMNTEAFF
TGTGCCAGCAGCTTAGTATTAATGAACACTGAAGCTTTCTTT
>TRBV29-1|NA|TRBD1|TRBJ2-6
CSVEEKGAGGANVLTF
TGCAGCGTTGAAGAGAAGGGGGCAGGTGGGGCCAACGTCCTGACTTTC
>TRBV7-9|NA|TRBD1|TRBJ1-2
CASSPGQGAYGYTF
TGTGCCAGCAGCCCCGGACAGGGGGCATATGGCTACACCTTC